Listed here are 21 T cell receptor beta chains from one sample, sequenced in a study of CXCR3-negative and CXCR3-positive naive CD8 T cells. UMI-labeled 5' RACE yielded the TRB cDNA libraries. With the 5' RACE reads reprocessed, TCRdb shows one record per CDR3 protein and no DNA. The table counts over 7,000 distinct CDR3 sequences; around 1.1% lies in the top ten. What was sequenced was naive CXCR3- CD8+ T cells from blood. Subset meaning: CD45RO-CCR7+CD27+CD95- naive CD8+ T cells lacking CXCR3 (TNR3-). The receptors come from a human donor in good health. Some clones in this sample may be carry-over from other donors' samples.

V gene TRBV29-1 combines with J gene TRBJ2-2; without DNA, the TCRdb call of TRBD2 cannot be checked. Germline V gene data show CDR1 as SQVTM and CDR2 as ANQGSEA. The length of the CDR3 is 15 residues. CDR3 protein: CSVEASSLNTGELFF.

V and J are TRBV5-6 and TRBJ2-7; absent DNA, TCRdb's TRBD2 call cannot be checked. This CDR3 is built from 15 residues. Germline V CDR1 and CDR2: SGHDT, YYEEEE. The CDR3 loop is CASSLGLAVTYEQYF.

The rearrangement joins TRBV11-2 to TRBJ2-7. This CDR3 is built from 14 residues. Germline lookup yields CDR1 SGHAT and CDR2 FQNNGV. CDR3 sequence: CASSLGGTGYEQYF.

The gene calls are TRBV11-3 and TRBJ2-1; TCRdb indicates TRBD2, and absent DNA this call remains unverified. The length of the CDR3 is 16 residues. CDR1 and CDR2 (germline): SGHNT, YENEEA. This chain's CDR3 is CASSGLAGLSYNEQFF.

This clonotype is labeled medium-sized based on frequency. The genes are TRBV29-1 and TRBJ1-1. Germline loops: CDR1 SQVTM, CDR2 ANQGSEA. The CDR3 runs to 13 residues. The CDR3 is CSTLEGIGTEAFF.

The chain links TRBV13 to TRBJ2-1; TCRdb selects TRBD1, and the lack of DNA leaves this call unchecked. CDR3 size: 16 residues. In germline, CDR1 is PRHDT, CDR2 FYEKMQ (reference sequence). CDR3 sequence reads: CASSLTGVATYNEQFF.

The V gene is TRBV12-3 or TRBV12-4, the J gene TRBJ2-1; the D call from TCRdb, TRBD2, cannot be confirmed without DNA. The CDR3 spans 15 residues. CDR3 sequence: CASTEGGVRYNEQFF.

Considering frequency, this clonotype is medium-sized. This chain links TRBV25-1 with TRBJ2-1. The germline CDR1 and CDR2 sequences are MGHDK and SYGVNS. The CDR3 runs 11 residues. CDR3 loop: CASREAGEQFF.

The V call is TRBV29-1, the J call TRBJ2-1; TCRdb's D call of TRBD2 is untestable without DNA. CDR3 length: 18 residues. Germline CDR1 and CDR2: SQVTM and ANQGSEA. The CDR3 reads CSVEPIPTAGSSYNEQFF.

This clonotype is classed as medium-sized by frequency. This CDR3 is CASSPGTGETYEQYF. This chain joins TRBV5-6 and TRBJ2-7; the TCRdb call, TRBD1, lacks DNA for checking. CDR1 is SGHDT and CDR2 is YYEEEE in the germline V gene. The CDR3 contains 15 residues.

This chain joins TRBV7-9 and TRBJ2-1; absent DNA, TCRdb's TRBD2 call cannot be checked. CDR3 length equals 16 residues. Germline lookup yields CDR1 SEHNR and CDR2 FQNEAQ (reference sequence). CDR3 sequence reads: CASSPLGAGFGNEQFF.

In terms of frequency, this clonotype is medium-sized. The genes are TRBV29-1 and TRBJ2-3; TCRdb designates TRBD2, a call that cannot be tested without DNA. CDR3 length: 17 residues. CDR1 and CDR2 from the germline V gene are SQVTM and ANQGSEA. CDR3 sequence reads: CSVEGDRAGEWTDTQYF.

This clonotype is medium-sized by frequency. The genes are TRBV29-1 and TRBJ2-1; without DNA, the TCRdb call of TRBD2 cannot be checked. CDR3 length: 17 residues. The V gene's germline CDR1 is SQVTM and CDR2 ANQGSEA. The CDR3 here is CSGAGDQGGSSYNEQFF.

The J gene is TRBJ1-2, the V gene TRBV12-3 or TRBV12-4; as DNA is missing, the TRBD1 call by TCRdb cannot be tested. The CDR3 has 13 residues. CDR3: CASSSGQGDGYTF.

CDR3 in amino acids: CASSLGGASTDTQYF. The chain is built from TRBV7-6 and TRBJ2-3; TCRdb lists TRBD2, though no DNA is available to test this call. Germline V lookup: CDR1 SGHVS, CDR2 FNYEAQ. The CDR3 has 15 residues.

The gene calls are TRBV7-2 and TRBJ2-7; without DNA, the TCRdb call of TRBD2 cannot be checked. The CDR3 loop spans 14 amino acids. CDR1 is SGHTA and CDR2 is FQGNSA in the germline V gene. CDR3 in amino acids: CASSLVAANYEQYF. Together with reference TRBV7-2 and TRBJ2-7, the CDR3 gives the full variable domain: GAGVSQSPSNKVTEKGKDVELRCDPISGHTALYWYRQSLGQGLEFLIYFQGNSAPDKSGLPSDRFSAERTGGSVSTLTIQRTQQEDSAVYLCASSLVAANYEQYFGPGTRLTVT.

This clonotype is called medium-sized based on its frequency. The rearrangement links TRBV29-1 to TRBJ2-2; TCRdb reports TRBD1, a call that lacks DNA to check it against. The germline V gene encodes CDR1 SQVTM and CDR2 ANQGSEA. The CDR3 has 12 amino acids. CDR3 region: CSIDRETGELFF.

By frequency, this clonotype registers medium-sized. This chain connects TRBV12-5 to TRBJ1-5; TCRdb proposes TRBD1, but this gene call is untestable without DNA. The germline gives CDR1 LGHNT, CDR2 FRNRAP. The CDR3 is 13 amino acids. The CDR3 sequence is CASGLQGSQPQHF.

The chain carries TRBV20-1 and TRBJ1-1; there is no DNA to check the TCRdb D call of TRBD1. The germline V gene has CDR1 DFQATT and CDR2 SNEGSKA (reference sequence). CDR3 length equals 16 residues. The CDR3 loop is CSATGTGETLNTEAFF.

By frequency, this clonotype is medium-sized. The chain uses TRBV6-1 and TRBJ2-1; TCRdb selects TRBD1, and the lack of DNA leaves this call unchecked. This CDR3 is built from 16 residues. Germline-derived CDR1 and CDR2 are MNHNS and SASEGT. The CDR3 protein is CASSETGDLSYNEQFF.

The J gene is TRBJ1-5, the V gene TRBV15. Germline assignment: CDR1 LNHNV and CDR2 YYDKDF (reference sequence). This CDR3 spans 14 amino acids. CDR3: CATGREQGNQPQHF.